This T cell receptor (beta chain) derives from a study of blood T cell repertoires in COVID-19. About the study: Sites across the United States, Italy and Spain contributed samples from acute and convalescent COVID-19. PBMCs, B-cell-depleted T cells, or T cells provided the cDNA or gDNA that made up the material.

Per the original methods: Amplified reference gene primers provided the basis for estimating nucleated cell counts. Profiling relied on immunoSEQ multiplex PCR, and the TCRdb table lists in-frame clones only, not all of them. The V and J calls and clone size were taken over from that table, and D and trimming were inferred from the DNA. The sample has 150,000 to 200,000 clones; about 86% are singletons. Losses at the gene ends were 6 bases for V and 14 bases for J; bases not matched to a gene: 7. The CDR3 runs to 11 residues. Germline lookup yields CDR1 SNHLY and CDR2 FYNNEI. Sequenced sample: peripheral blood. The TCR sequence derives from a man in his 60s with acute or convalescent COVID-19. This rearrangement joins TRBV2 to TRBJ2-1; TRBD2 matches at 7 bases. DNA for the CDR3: TGTGCCAGCAGGGACGAGGGAGGGGAGTTCTTC. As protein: CASRDEGGEFF.